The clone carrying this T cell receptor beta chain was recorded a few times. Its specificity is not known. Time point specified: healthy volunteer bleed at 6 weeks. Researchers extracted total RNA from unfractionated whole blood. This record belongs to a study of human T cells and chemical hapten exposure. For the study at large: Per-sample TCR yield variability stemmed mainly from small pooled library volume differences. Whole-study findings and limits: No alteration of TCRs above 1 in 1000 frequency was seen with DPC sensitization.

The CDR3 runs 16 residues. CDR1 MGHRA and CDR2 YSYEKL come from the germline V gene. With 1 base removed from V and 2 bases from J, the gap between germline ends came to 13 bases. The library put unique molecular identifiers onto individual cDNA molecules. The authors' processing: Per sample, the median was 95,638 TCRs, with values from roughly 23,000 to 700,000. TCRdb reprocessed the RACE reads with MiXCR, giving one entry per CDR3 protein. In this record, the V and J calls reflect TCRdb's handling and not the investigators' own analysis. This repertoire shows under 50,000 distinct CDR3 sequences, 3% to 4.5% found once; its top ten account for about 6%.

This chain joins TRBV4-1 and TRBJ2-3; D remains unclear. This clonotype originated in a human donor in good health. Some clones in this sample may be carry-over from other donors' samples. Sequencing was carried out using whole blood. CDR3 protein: CASSQVNLGFTDTQYF. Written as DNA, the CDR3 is TGCGCCAGCAGCCAAGTTAACTTGGGGTTCACAGATACGCAGTATTTT.